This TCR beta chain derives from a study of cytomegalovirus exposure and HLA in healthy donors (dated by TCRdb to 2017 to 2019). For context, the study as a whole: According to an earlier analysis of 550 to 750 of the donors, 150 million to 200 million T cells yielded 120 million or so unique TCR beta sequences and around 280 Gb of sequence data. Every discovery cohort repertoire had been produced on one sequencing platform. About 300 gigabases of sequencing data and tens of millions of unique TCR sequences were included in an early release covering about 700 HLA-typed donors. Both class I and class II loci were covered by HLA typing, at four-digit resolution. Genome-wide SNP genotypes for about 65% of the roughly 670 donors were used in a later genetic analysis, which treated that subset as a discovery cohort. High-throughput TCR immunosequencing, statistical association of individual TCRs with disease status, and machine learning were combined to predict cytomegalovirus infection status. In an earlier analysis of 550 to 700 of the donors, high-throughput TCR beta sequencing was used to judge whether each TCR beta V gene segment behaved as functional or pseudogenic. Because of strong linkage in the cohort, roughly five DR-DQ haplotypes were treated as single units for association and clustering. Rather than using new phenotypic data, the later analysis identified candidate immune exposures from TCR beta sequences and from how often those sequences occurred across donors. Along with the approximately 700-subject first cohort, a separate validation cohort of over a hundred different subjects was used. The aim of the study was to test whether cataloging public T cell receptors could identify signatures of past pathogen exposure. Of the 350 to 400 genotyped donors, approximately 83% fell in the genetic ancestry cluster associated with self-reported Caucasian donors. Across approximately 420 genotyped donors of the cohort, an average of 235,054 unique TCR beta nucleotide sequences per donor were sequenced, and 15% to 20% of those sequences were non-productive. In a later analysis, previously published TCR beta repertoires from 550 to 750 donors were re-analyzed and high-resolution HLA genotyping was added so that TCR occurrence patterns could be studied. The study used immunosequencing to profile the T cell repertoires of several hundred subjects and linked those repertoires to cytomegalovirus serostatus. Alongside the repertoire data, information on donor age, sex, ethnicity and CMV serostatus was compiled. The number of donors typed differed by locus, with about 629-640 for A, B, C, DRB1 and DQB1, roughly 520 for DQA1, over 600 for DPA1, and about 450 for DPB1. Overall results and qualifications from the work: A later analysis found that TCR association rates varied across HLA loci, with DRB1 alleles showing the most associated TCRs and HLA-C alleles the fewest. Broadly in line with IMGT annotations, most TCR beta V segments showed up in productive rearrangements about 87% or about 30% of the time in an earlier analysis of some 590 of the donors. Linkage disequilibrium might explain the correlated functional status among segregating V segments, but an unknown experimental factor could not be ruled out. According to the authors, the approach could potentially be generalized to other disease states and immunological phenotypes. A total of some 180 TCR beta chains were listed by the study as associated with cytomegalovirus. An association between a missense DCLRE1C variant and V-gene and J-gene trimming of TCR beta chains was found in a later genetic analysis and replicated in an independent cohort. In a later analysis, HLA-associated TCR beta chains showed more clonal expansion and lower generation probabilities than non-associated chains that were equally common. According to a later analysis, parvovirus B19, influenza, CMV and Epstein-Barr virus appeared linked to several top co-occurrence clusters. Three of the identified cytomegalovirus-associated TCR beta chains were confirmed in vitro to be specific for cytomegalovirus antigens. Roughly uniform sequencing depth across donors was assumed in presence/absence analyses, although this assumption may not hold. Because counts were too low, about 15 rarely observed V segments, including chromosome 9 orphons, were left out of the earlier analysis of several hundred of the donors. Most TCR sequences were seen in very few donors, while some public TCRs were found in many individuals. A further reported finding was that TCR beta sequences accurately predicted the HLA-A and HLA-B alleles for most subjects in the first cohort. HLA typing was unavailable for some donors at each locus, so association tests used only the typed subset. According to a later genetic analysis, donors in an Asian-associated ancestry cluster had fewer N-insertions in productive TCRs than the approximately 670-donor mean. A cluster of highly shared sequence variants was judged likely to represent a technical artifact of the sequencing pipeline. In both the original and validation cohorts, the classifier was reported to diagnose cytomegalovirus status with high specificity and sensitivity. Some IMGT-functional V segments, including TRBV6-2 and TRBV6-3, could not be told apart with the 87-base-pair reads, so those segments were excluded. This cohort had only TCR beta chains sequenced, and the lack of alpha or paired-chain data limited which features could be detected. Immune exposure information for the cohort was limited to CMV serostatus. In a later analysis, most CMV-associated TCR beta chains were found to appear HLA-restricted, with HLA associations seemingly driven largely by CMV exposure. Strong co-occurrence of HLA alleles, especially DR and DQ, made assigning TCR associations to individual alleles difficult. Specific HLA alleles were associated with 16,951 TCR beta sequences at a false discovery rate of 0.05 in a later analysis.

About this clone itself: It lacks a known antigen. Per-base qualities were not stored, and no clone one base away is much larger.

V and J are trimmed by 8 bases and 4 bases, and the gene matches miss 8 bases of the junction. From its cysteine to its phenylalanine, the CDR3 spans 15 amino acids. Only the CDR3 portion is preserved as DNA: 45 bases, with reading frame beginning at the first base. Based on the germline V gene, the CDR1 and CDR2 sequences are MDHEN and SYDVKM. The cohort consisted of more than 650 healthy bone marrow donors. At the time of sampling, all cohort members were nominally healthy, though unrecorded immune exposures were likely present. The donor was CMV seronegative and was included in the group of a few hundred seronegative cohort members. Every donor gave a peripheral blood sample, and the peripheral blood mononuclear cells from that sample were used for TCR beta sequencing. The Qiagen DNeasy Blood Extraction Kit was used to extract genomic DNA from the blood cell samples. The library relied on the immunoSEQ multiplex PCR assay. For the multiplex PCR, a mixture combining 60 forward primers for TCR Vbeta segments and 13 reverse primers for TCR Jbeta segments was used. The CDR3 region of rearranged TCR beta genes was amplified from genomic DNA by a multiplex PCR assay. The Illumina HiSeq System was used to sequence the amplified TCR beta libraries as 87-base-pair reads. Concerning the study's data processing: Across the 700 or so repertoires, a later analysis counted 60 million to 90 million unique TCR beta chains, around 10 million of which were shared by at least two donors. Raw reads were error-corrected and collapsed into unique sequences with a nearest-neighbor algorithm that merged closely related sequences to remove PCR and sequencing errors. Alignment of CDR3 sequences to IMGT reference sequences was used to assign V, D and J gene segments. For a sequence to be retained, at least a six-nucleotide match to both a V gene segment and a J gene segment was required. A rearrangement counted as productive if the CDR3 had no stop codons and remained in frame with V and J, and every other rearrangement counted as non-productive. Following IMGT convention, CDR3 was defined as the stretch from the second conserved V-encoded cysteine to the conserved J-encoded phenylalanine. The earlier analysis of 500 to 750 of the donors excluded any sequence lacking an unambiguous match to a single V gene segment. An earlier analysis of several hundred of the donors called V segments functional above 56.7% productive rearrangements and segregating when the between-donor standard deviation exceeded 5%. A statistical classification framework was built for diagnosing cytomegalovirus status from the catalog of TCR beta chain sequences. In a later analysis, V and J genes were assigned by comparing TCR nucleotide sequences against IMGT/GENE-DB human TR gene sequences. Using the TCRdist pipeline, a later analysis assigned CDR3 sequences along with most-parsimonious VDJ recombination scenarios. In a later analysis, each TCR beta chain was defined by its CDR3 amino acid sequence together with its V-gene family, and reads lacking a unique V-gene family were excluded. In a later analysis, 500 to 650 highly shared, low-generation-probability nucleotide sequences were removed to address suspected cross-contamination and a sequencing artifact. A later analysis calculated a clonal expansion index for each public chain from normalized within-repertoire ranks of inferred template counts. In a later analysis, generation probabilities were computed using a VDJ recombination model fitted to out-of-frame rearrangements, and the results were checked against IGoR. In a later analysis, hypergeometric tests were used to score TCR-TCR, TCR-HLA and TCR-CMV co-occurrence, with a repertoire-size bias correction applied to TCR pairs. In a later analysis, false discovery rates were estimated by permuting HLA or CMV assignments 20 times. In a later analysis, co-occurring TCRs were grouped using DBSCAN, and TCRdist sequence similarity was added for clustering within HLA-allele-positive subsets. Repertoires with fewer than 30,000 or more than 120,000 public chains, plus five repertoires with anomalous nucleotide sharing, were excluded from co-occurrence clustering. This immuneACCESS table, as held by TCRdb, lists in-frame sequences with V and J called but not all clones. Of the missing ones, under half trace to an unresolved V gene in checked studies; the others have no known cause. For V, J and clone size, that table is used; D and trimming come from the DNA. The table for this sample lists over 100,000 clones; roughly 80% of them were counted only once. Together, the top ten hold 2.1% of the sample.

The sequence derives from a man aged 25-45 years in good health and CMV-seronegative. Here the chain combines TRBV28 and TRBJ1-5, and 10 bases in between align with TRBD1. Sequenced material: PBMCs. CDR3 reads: CASWGQGTQNQPQHF. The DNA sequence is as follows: TGTGCCAGCTGGGGACAGGGGACCCAGAATCAGCCCCAGCATTTT.